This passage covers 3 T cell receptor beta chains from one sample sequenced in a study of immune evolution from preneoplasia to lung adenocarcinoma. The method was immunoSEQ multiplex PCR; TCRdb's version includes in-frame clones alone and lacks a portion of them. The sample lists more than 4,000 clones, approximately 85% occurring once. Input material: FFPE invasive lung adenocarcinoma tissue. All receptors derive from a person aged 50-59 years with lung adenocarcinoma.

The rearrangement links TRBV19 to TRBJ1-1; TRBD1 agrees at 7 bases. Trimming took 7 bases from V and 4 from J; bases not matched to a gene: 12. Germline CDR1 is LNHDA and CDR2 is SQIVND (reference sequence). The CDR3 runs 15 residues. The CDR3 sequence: CASTSQGGRGTEAFF. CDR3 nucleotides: TGTGCCAGTACTTCCCAGGGGGGGAGGGGCACTGAAGCTTTCTTT. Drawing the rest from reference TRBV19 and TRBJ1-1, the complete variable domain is DGGITQSPKYLFRKEGQNVTLSCEQNLNHDAMYWYRQDPGQGLRLIYYSQIVNDFQKGDIAEGYSVSREKKESFPLTVTSAQKNPTAFYLCASTSQGGRGTEAFFGQGTRLTVV.

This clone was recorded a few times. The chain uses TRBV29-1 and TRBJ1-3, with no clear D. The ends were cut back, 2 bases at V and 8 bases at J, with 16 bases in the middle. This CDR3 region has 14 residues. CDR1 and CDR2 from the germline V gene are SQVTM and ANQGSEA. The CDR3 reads CSVELAGPSDTIYF. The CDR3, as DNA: TGCAGCGTTGAACTGGCAGGCCCCTCGGACACCATATATTTT.

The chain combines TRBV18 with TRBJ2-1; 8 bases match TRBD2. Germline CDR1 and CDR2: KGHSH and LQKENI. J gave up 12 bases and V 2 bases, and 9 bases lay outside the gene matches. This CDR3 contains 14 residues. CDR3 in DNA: TGTGCCAGCTCACCAGAACTAGCGGTCCACCCGCAGTTCTTC. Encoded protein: CASSPELAVHPQFF.